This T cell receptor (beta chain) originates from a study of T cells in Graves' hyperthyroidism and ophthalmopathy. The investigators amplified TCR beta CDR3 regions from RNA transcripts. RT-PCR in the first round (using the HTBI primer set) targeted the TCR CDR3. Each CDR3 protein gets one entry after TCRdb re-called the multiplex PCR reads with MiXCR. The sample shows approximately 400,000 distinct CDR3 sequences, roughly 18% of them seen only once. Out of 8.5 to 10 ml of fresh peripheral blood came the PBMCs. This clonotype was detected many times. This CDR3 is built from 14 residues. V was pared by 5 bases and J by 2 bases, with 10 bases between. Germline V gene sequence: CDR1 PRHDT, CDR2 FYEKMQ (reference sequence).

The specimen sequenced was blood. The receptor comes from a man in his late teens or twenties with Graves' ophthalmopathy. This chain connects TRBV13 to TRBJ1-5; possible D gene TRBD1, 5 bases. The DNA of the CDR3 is TGTGCCAGCAGCCATGGACAAGGCAATCAGCCCCAGCATTTT. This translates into CASSHGQGNQPQHF.